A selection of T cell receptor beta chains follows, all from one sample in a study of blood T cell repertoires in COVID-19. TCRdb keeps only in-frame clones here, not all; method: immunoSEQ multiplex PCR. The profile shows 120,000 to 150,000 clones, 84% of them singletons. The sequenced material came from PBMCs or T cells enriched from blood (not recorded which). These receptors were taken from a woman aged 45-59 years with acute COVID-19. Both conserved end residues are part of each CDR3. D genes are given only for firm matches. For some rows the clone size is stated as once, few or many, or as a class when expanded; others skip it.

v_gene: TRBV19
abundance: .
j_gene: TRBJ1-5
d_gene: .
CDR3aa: CASSKRDNQPQHF
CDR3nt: TGTGCCAGTAGTAAGCGGGACAATCAGCCCCAGCATTTT

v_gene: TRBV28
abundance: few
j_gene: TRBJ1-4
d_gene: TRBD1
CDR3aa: CASSLAGGARGNEKLFF
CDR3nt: TGTGCCAGCAGTTTAGCAGGGGGCGCAAGGGGGAATGAAAAACTGTTTTTT

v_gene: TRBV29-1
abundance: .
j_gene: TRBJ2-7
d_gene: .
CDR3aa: CSVSTGGGFEQYF
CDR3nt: TGCAGCGTCTCCACCGGTGGGGGGTTCGAGCAGTACTTC

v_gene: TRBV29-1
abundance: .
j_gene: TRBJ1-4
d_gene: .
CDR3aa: CSWGRPPTNEKLFF
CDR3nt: TGCAGCTGGGGCAGGCCGCCAACTAATGAAAAACTGTTTTTT

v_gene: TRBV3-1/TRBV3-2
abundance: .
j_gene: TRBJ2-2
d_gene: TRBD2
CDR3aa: CASSPFLGGARTGELFF
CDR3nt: TGTGCCAGCAGCCCTTTCCTGGGAGGGGCCCGCACCGGGGAGCTGTTTTTT

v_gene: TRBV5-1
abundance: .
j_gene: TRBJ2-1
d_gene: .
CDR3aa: CASSGTIDEQFF
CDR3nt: TGCGCCAGCAGCGGGACAATCGATGAGCAGTTCTTC

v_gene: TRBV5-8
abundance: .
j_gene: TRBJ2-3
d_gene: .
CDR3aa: CASSLGSGTTLTDTQYF
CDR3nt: TGTGCCAGCAGCTTGGGGAGTGGCACAACCCTCACAGATACGCAGTATTTT

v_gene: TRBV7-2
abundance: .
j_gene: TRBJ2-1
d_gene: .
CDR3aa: CASSPSGTYNEQFF
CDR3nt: TGTGCCAGCAGCCCGAGCGGAACCTACAATGAGCAGTTCTTC

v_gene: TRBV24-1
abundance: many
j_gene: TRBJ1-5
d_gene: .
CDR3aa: CATADRNNQPQHF
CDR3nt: TGTGCCACCGCCGACAGAAACAATCAGCCCCAGCATTTT

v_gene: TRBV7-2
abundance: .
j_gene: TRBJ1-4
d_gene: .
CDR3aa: CASSFQSRNEKLFF
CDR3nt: TGTGCCAGCAGCTTTCAATCTAGGAATGAAAAACTGTTTTTT

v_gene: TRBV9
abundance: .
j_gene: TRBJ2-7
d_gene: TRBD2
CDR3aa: CASSVASGGYEQYF
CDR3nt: TGTGCCAGCAGCGTAGCCAGCGGGGGTTACGAGCAGTACTTC

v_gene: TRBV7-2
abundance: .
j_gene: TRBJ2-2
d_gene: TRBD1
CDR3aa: CASSLAGTANTGELFF
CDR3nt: TGTGCCAGCAGCTTAGCGGGGACAGCGAACACCGGGGAGCTGTTTTTT

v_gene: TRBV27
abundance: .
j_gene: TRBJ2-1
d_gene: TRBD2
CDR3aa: CASKTPGTSPYNEQFF
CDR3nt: TGTGCCAGCAAAACTCCCGGGACTAGCCCCTACAATGAGCAGTTCTTC

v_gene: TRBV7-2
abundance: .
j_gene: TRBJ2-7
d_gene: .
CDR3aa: CASSLSRADEQYF
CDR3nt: TGTGCCAGCAGCTTATCCAGGGCGGACGAGCAGTACTTC

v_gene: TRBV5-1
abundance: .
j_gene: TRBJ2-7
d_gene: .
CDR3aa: CASSLRARTVVATYEQYF
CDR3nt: TGCGCCAGCAGCTTGCGCGCGAGGACAGTTGTCGCGACCTACGAGCAGTACTTC

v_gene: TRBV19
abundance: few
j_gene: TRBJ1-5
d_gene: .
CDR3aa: CASSIARDGPQHF
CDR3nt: TGTGCCAGTAGTATAGCCCGGGATGGGCCCCAGCATTTT

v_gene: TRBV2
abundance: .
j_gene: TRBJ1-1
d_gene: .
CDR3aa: CASRGTEAFF
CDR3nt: TGTGCCAGCCGGGGCACTGAAGCTTTCTTT

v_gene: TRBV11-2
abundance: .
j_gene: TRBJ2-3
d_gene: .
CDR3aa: CASSLLGAGDTQYF
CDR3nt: TGTGCCAGCAGCTTGCTGGGGGCCGGGGATACGCAGTATTTT

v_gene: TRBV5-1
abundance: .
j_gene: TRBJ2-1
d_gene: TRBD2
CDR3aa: CASRPTSGSESEQFF
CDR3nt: TGCGCCAGCAGGCCTACTAGCGGGAGTGAGAGTGAGCAGTTCTTC

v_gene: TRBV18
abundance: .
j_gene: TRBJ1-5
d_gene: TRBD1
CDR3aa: CASSQQGSQPQHF
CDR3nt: TGTGCCAGCTCACAACAGGGGAGTCAGCCCCAGCATTTT

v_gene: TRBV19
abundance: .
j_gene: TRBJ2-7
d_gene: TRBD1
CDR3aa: CASRQRDRISYEQYF
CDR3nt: TGTGCCAGTAGACAACGGGACAGGATCTCCTACGAGCAGTACTTC

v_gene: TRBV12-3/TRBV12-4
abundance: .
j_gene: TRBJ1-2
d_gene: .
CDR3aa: CALHGSGDYGYTF
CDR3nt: TGTGCCCTGCACGGCTCAGGGGACTATGGCTACACCTTC

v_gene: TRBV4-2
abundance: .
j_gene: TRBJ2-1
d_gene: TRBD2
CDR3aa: CASSQGLSGTAGLAGGLTYNEQFF
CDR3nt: TGTGCCAGCAGCCAAGGTTTATCCGGGACAGCTGGACTAGCGGGAGGGCTTACCTACAATGAGCAGTTCTTC

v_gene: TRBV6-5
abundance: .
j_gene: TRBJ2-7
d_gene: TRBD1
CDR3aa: CASSQVGTGSYEQYF
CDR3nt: TGTGCCAGCAGCCAGGTTGGGACAGGCTCCTACGAGCAGTACTTC

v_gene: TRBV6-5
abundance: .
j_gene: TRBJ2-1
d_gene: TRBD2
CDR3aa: CASRRLAGEGGEQFF
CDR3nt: TGTGCCAGCAGGAGACTAGCGGGAGAGGGGGGTGAGCAGTTCTTC